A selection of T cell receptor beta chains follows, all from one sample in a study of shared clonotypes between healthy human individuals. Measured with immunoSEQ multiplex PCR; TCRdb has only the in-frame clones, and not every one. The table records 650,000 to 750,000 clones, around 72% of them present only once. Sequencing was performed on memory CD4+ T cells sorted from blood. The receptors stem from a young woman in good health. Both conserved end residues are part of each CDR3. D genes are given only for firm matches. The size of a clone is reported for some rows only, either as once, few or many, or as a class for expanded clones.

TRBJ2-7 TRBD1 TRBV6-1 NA CASSEAGTGHYEQYF TGTGCCAGCAGTGAAGCGGGGACAGGGCACTACGAGCAGTACTTC
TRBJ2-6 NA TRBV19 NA CASSIVVQTGANVLTF TGTGCCAGTAGTATAGTAGTGCAGACTGGGGCCAACGTCCTGACTTTC
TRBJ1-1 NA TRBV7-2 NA CASSHDRNTEAFF TGTGCCAGCAGCCACGACAGGAACACTGAAGCTTTCTTT
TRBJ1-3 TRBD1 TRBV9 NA CASSGNRGGNTIYF TGTGCCAGCAGCGGAAACAGGGGAGGAAACACCATATATTTT
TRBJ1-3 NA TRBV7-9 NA CASSSPGGAGNTIYF TGTGCCAGCAGCTCCCCGGGGGGGGCTGGAAACACCATATATTTT
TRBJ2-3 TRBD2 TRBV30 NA CAWMRAGADTQYF TGTGCCTGGATGCGAGCGGGAGCAGATACGCAGTATTTT
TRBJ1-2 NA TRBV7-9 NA CASSSSNRLSSNYGYTF TGTGCCAGCAGCTCCTCAAATAGACTTAGTTCTAACTATGGCTACACCTTC
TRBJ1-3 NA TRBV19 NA CASSLAGNTIYF TGTGCCAGTAGTTTGGCCGGAAACACCATATATTTT
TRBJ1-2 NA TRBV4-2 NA CASSLGWSYGYTF TGTGCCAGCAGCCTAGGATGGTCCTATGGCTACACCTTC
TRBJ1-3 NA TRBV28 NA CASSPPRGRGENTIYF TGTGCCAGCAGTCCTCCGCGTGGGAGGGGGGAAAACACCATATATTTT
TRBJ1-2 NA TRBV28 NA CASTLGASNYGYTF TGTGCCAGCACCCTGGGGGCATCTAACTATGGCTACACCTTC
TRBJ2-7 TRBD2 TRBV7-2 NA CASSAIWGGRNEQYF TGTGCCAGCAGCGCGATATGGGGGGGAAGGAACGAGCAGTACTTC
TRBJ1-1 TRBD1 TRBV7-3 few CASSSGQGNTEAFF TGTGCCAGCAGCTCCGGACAGGGGAACACTGAAGCTTTCTTT
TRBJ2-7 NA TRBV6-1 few CATALGITYEQYF TGTGCCACCGCGTTGGGCATTACCTACGAGCAGTACTTC
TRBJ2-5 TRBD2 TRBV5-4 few CASSLPGLVVETQYF TGTGCCAGCAGCTTACCCGGACTAGTAGTGGAGACCCAGTACTTC
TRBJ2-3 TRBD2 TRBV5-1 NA CASSLGTSGSADTQYF TGCGCCAGCAGCCTAGGGACTAGCGGGAGTGCAGATACGCAGTATTTT
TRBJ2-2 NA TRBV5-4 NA CASSLASGFGELFF TGTGCCAGCAGCTTGGCCTCGGGTTTCGGGGAGCTGTTTTTT
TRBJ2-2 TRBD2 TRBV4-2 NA CASSQERMGSGSSGELFF TGTGCCAGCAGCCAAGAGAGAATGGGAAGCGGGAGTTCCGGGGAGCTGTTTTTT
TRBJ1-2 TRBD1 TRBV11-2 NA CASSSGQGSYGYTF TGTGCCAGCAGCTCCGGACAGGGGTCCTATGGCTACACCTTC
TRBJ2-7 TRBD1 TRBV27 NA CASSFGQGPYEQYF TGTGCCAGCAGTTTCGGACAGGGACCCTACGAGCAGTACTTC
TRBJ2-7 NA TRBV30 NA CAWSESGFSYEQYF TGTGCCTGGAGTGAGTCAGGCTTCTCCTACGAGCAGTACTTC
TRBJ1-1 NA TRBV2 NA CASSASASTEAFF TGTGCCAGCAGTGCGTCAGCGTCCACTGAAGCTTTCTTT